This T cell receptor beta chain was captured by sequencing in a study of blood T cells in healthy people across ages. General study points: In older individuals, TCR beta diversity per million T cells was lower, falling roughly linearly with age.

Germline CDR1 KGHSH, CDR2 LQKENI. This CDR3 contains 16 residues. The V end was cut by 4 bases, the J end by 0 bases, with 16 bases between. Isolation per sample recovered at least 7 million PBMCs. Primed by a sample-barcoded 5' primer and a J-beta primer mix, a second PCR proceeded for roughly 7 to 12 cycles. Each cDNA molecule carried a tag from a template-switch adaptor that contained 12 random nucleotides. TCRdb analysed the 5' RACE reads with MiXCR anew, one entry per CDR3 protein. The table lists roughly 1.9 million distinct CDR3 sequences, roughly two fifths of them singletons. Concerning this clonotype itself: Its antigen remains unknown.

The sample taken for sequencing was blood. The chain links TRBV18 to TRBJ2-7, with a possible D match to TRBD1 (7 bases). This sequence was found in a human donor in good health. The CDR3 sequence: CASSRAAGQSSYEQYF. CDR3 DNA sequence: TGTGCCAGCTCACGCGCCGCGGGACAGAGCTCCTACGAGCAGTACTTC.